A selection of T cell receptor beta chains follows, all from one sample in a study of preoperative IRX-2 immunotherapy in early breast cancer. Measured with immunoSEQ multiplex PCR; TCRdb has only the in-frame clones, and not every one. The sample lists 40,000 or so clones; roughly 95% were seen once. The starting material was tumor tissue, obtained after IRX-2 immunotherapy. These receptors came from a human donor with breast cancer. CDR3s include the opening cysteine and the closing phenylalanine or tryptophan. D genes are given only for firm matches. Not every row has a clone size; where given, it reads once, few, many or a size class.

j_call v_call d_call clone_size cdr3_nt cdr3_aa
TRBJ2-1 TRBV4-3 NA NA TGCGCCAGCAGCCTTGACTATGACAGGTTTCACAATGAGCAGTTCTTC CASSLDYDRFHNEQFF
TRBJ1-1 TRBV6-5 TRBD1 NA TGTGCCAGCAGTTACGGACAGGGGGACACTGAAGCTTTCTTT CASSYGQGDTEAFF
TRBJ1-1 TRBV19 NA NA TGTGCCAGTAGTATACGGGGGGCGAGAACTGAAGCTTTCTTT CASSIRGARTEAFF
TRBJ2-6 TRBV7-9 NA NA TGTGCCAGCAGCTTACGCTCTGGGGCCAACGTCCTGACTTTC CASSLRSGANVLTF
TRBJ2-1 TRBV30 TRBD2 NA TGTGCCTGGGAAGGAGGGGCGGGAGGCTACAATGAGCAGTTCTTC CAWEGGAGGYNEQFF
TRBJ1-5 TRBV4-2 NA NA TGTGCCAGCAGCCTCACCCAGGTTTTCAATCAGCCCCAGCATTTT CASSLTQVFNQPQHF
TRBJ2-3 TRBV4-1 TRBD2 NA TGCGCCAGCAGCCAAGAAGGTAGCGGGAGGGCGAGAGCAGATACGCAGTATTTT CASSQEGSGRARADTQYF
TRBJ2-7 TRBV6-1 TRBD1 NA TGTGCCAGCGTAGATCGGGACAGGGACTACGAGCAGTACTTC CASVDRDRDYEQYF
TRBJ2-7 TRBV15 NA NA TGTGCCACCAGCAGAGGATCAGGCGCCTACGAGCAGTACTTC CATSRGSGAYEQYF
TRBJ1-6 TRBV2 NA NA TGTGCCAGCAGTGGGGATTCACCCCTCCACTTT CASSGDSPLHF
TRBJ2-3 TRBV4-3 NA NA TGCGCCAGCAGCCAAGATGAAAGGGACCCTAGCACAGATACGCAGTATTTT CASSQDERDPSTDTQYF
TRBJ2-7 TRBV6-1 TRBD2 NA TGTGCCAGCAGTGAAGAGGGGTTAGCGGGAGGGCCTTTCGAGCAGTACTTC CASSEEGLAGGPFEQYF
TRBJ2-1 TRBV7-2 NA NA TGTGCCAGCAGCGCCGCCCTACGTGGAAGAGGGGGCAATGAGCAGTTCTTC CASSAALRGRGGNEQFF
TRBJ2-3 TRBV7-2 NA NA TGTGCCAGCAGCCCGTTTGGGGGGGGCGGTAAAGATACGCAGTATTTT CASSPFGGGGKDTQYF
TRBJ1-2 TRBV28 TRBD1 NA TGTGCCAGCAGTTTCGACCGACAGGGCGGCTATGGCTACACCTTC CASSFDRQGGYGYTF
TRBJ2-5 TRBV5-4 TRBD2 NA TGTGCCAGCAGCGACCTCGGGCGGGGGGACCAAGAGACCCAGTACTTC CASSDLGRGDQETQYF
TRBJ2-3 TRBV13 TRBD2 NA TGTGCCAGCAGCAGATACTCTAGCGGCAACACAGATACGCAGTATTTT CASSRYSSGNTDTQYF
TRBJ1-2 TRBV7-2 NA NA TGTGCCAGCAGCCCCTTGGATACAGGGTACTCCTATGGCTACACCTTC CASSPLDTGYSYGYTF
TRBJ2-7 TRBV19 TRBD1 NA TGTGCCAGTAGCAAGGGGACAGAGGCCTACGAGCAGTACTTC CASSKGTEAYEQYF
TRBJ2-7 TRBV7-3 TRBD2 NA TGTGCCAGCAGCTTCAGACTAGCGGAGACCTACGAGCAGTACTTC CASSFRLAETYEQYF
TRBJ2-7 TRBV2 NA NA TGTGCCAGCAGTGACTTAGCGGTCGACGAGCAGTACTTC CASSDLAVDEQYF
TRBJ2-3 TRBV29-1 TRBD2 NA TGCAGCGTGTATGGACTAGCGGAGTTAATCACAGATACGCAGTATTTT CSVYGLAELITDTQYF
TRBJ2-7 TRBV29-1 NA NA TGCAGCGTGGCGGGACCTGGTAATTACGAGCAGTACTTC CSVAGPGNYEQYF
TRBJ2-5 TRBV7-3 TRBD1 NA TGTGCCAGCAGCCCCGGGACAGGATTAGTGACCCAGTACTTC CASSPGTGLVTQYF
TRBJ2-7 TRBV4-2 NA NA TGTGCCAGCAGCCCGGTGGGGGATCCCTACGAGCAGTACTTC CASSPVGDPYEQYF
TRBJ2-4 TRBV4-1 NA NA TGCGCCAGCAGCCAAGAGGGGATCCTAGCCAAAAACATTCAGTACTTC CASSQEGILAKNIQYF
TRBJ2-3 TRBV28 NA NA TGTGCCAGCAGTTTACAGAGGGGGGGTACAGATACGCAGTATTTT CASSLQRGGTDTQYF
TRBJ2-2 TRBV5-1 NA NA TGCGCCAGCAGCTTGGTAATTACGGGACGGACCGGGGAGCTGTTTTTT CASSLVITGRTGELFF
TRBJ2-5 TRBV6-6 TRBD1 NA TGTGCCAGCAGCCTAGGACAGGGAGAAAACCAAGAGACCCAGTACTTC CASSLGQGENQETQYF
TRBJ2-7 TRBV11-2 TRBD2 few TGTGCCAGCACCCAACCTAGCGGGGGTTACGAGCAGTACTTC CASTQPSGGYEQYF
TRBJ1-6 TRBV4-3 NA NA TGCGCCAGCAGCCAAGATTCCACAGGATATTCACCCCTCCACTTT CASSQDSTGYSPLHF
TRBJ2-7 TRBV27 NA NA TGTGCCAGCAGTTTATCGGGGGACGGTAACTACGAGCAGTACTTC CASSLSGDGNYEQYF
TRBJ1-6 TRBV5-1 NA NA TGCGCCAGCAGCCCCCGTCTGGGTGGAGGGTATAATTCACCCCTCCACTTT CASSPRLGGGYNSPLHF
TRBJ2-1 TRBV7-9 TRBD2 NA TGTGCCATCCTAGCGGACTCCTACAATGAGCAGTTCTTC CAILADSYNEQFF
TRBJ1-2 TRBV10-3 TRBD1 NA TGTGCCATCATCGCGGGGGTCGTCGGGCAGGGGGCTAATTCAAGTGGCTACACCTTC CAIIAGVVGQGANSSGYTF
TRBJ2-7 TRBV7-3 NA NA TGTGCCAGCAGTTTAACCCAGGACAGCTCCTACGAGCAGTACTTC CASSLTQDSSYEQYF
TRBJ2-7 TRBV18 TRBD2 NA TGTGCCAGCTCACCGGGACTAGCGTCGTACGAGCAGTACTTC CASSPGLASYEQYF
TRBJ2-7 TRBV5-6 NA NA TGTGCCAGCAGCTCTACCTACGAGCAGTACTTC CASSSTYEQYF
TRBJ2-5 TRBV7-2 TRBD2 NA TGTGCCAGCAGAGGTCTTAGCGGGGGGAAGTACCAAGAGACCCAGTACTTC CASRGLSGGKYQETQYF
TRBJ2-7 TRBV2 NA once TGTGCCAGCAGTGGGGATAAGCAGTACTTC CASSGDKQYF
TRBJ2-5 TRBV27 NA NA TGTGCCAGCAGTTTTCAGGGCCAAGAGACCCAGTACTTC CASSFQGQETQYF
TRBJ1-2 TRBV12-5 TRBD1 NA TGTGCTAGTGGCCCCGCGTTGGGGACAGGGGGGGATTACTATGGCTACACCTTC CASGPALGTGGDYYGYTF